This T cell receptor beta chain was profiled in a study of vaccination and CD4 T cells after COVID-19 (dated by TCRdb to between 2021 and 2024). Broadly, across the study: In the convalescent cohort there were six males and four females, among whom were two Hispanic individuals, seven Caucasians, two Asians and one multiracial person. Overlapping spike peptide pools from SARS-CoV-2 and from the common cold coronaviruses HCoV-NL63, HCoV-OC43 and HCoV-229E were used as culture stimuli. In an earlier paper using these donors, memory CD4+ T cell crossreactivity between SARS-CoV-2 and common cold coronavirus spike proteins was assessed at the TCR clonotype level. Post-vaccine blood samples were taken a median of around 68 days after the second vaccine dose, with a range of 14 to 241 days. The spike-specific CD4+ TCR repertoire was compared before and after mRNA vaccination in 10 COVID-19 convalescent patients and a handful of infection-naive healthy vaccine recipients. Control cultures used a CEFX viral epitope pool as positive control, an HIV-1 Nef peptide pool as negative control, or no peptide. Each participant got two doses of either the Pfizer-BioNTech BNT162b2 vaccine (n=8) or the Moderna mRNA-1273 vaccine (n=2). Post-COVID blood samples were collected from convalescent patients a median of about 92 days after diagnosis, with a range of about 30 to 161 days.

This clonotype came up a few times. The specificity of this receptor is unknown. There are no base qualities to consult, and no much larger clone falls within one base. Inclusive of the bounding cysteine and phenylalanine, the CDR3 is 16 residues long. Of all the DNA, just the CDR3 is kept, 48 bases in frame from base 1. Looking up the germline V gene yields CDR1 MGHDK and CDR2 SYGVNS. The V end gives up 3 bases and the J end 6 bases, leaving 7 bases in the junction not matched to a gene. What the treatment or condition label conveys for this sample: approximately nine-day PBMC culture with coronavirus spike peptide pools or control peptides (ViraFEST assay). CD4+ T cells from unexposed donors were collected before the COVID-19 pandemic (2011-2018). The ViraFEST assay, used in the study, expanded antigen-specific T cells with peptide pools and then identified the expanded clonotypes through TCR sequencing. Each well held millions of PBMCs cultured with approximately 10 ug/ml peptide pools in IMDM containing around 5% human AB serum and approximately 10 IU/ml IL-2. Half of the culture medium was replaced with fresh IL-2-containing medium on days 3 and 7. Once the cells had been in culture for about 10 days, the EasySep CD4+ T cell isolation kit was used to isolate CD4+ T cells by negative selection. As cell number allowed, CD4+ T cells from unexposed donors were tested for reactivity to SARS-CoV-2 S and N and to four common cold coronavirus spike pools. Ficoll-Paque Plus gradient centrifugation was used to isolate PBMCs from whole blood, and the isolated PBMCs were then either used fresh or cryopreserved at -140C. Culture conditions were generally each tested in triplicate wells. Leukapheresis product for the unexposed donors was bought commercially.

Library preparation was by PCR. TCR sequencing of DNA from cultured CD4+ T cells used the Oncomine TCR Beta short-read assay at the Johns Hopkins FTIC core. Genomic DNA was extracted from the cultured CD4+ T cells with the QIAamp micro DNA kit. Oncomine TCR Beta libraries from cultured CD4+ T cells were pooled with unique dual indexes and sequenced on an Illumina iSeq 100. In the original analysis: Non-productive sequences were removed, and CDR3s not starting with C, not ending with F or W, or shorter than 7 amino acids were discarded. The MANAFEST web application was used to identify antigen-specific clonotypes by comparing peptide-stimulated wells against reference wells and other culture wells. An FDR below 0.05, an odds ratio above 5, and a productive frequency above 0.1% in at least two of three replicate wells were required for clones to be considered positive. A clonotype was classed as cross-reactive if the clonotype showed significant expansion both in SARS-CoV-2 spike wells and in at least one common cold coronavirus spike condition. CDR3 homology was assessed with Levenshtein distances (stringdist) and unrooted phylogenetic trees (ape) in R version 3.6.1. The raw public reads went through TCRdb reprocessing: fastp at Q25, MiXCR clone calling, in-frame beta chains kept. Each record represents a unique CDR3 protein, reported with the most common genes and DNA among its rows. For this entry, the V and J calls and clone size follow TCRdb and not the study's own pipeline. Across this sample there are 4,600 or so distinct CDR3 sequences, with 50% to 60% seen only once. 35% to 50% of the sample is held by the ten biggest clonotypes.

Paper-wide results and their limitations: Among the post-vaccine SARS-CoV-2-reactive clones in convalescent patients, a median around 86% showed up only after vaccination, which suggests vaccine-specific priming. Nearly all vaccine-specific clones in convalescent patients (304 of 307) were mono-reactive for SARS-CoV-2 spike rather than cross-reactive with common cold coronaviruses. The median count of SARS-CoV-2-reactive clonotypes went up from 21 after infection to a few dozen after vaccination, although the change was not significant. The study included relatively few convalescent patients and did not analyze early timepoints after natural infection.

Sequencing input: CD4+ T cells from blood, cultured in vitro. The receptor chain draws on TRBV25-1 and TRBJ2-3; 12 central nucleotides agree with TRBD2. The source is a human donor in good health. DNA sequence: TGTGCCAGCAGTGAGACTAGCGGGAGAGGTAGTGATACGCAGTATTTT. This is translated as CASSETSGRGSDTQYF.